This T cell receptor (beta chain) appears in the sequencing data of a study of cytomegalovirus exposure and HLA in healthy donors. Study results and caveats: In vitro assays verified that three CMV-associated chains recognized CMV antigens specifically.

It was with 60 Vbeta and 13 Jbeta primers that the PCR ran. Generated by immunoSEQ multiplex PCR, the TCRdb table keeps only in-frame clones and is missing some. In the table there are roughly 150,000 clones, around two thirds of which are singletons. The sample holds a few counts of this clone. What it binds is not known. The TCR sequence derives from a young man in good health and CMV-seropositive. Material for sequencing was PBMCs.

CDR3 sequence: CASRFGQGGQPQHF. CDR3 coding DNA: TGTGCCAGCAGGTTCGGACAGGGCGGCCAGCCCCAGCATTTT. This chain links TRBV6-6 with TRBJ1-5; the match to TRBD1 covers 8 bases. With 6 bases clipped from V and 7 bases from J, the junction kept 8 bases outside the gene matches. The germline CDR1 and CDR2 sequences are MNHNY and SVGAGI (reference sequence). There are 14 residues in the CDR3.